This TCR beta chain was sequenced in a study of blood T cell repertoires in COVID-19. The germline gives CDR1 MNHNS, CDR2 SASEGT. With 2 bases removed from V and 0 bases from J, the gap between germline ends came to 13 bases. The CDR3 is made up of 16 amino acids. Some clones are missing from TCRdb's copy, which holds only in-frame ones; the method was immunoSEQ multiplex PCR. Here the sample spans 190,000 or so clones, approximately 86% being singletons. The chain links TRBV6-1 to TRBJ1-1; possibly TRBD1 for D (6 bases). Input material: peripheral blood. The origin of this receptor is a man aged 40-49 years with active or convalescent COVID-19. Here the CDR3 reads CASSESGHNMNTEAFF. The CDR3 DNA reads TGTGCCAGCAGTGAATCGGGACACAACATGAACACTGAAGCTTTCTTT.